This record concerns one T cell receptor beta chain sequence. Its antigen is undetermined. cDNA synthesis used the whole RNA isolate, giving expressed TCRB sequences. Some clones are missing from TCRdb's copy, which holds only in-frame ones; the method was immunoSEQ multiplex PCR. The top ten clones hold 0.045% to 0.05% of a sample with 400,000 to 550,000 clones, roughly 10% of them seen once. The sample comes from a study of beta chain features in type 1 diabetes. The study, taken as a whole, reports: Whether TCRB rearrangement is influenced by HLA type was left unresolved in this analysis. PCR, the amplification step, might favor shorter templates, equally in patients and controls. Moderately but significantly shorter TCRB CDR3s were found in Type 1 diabetes patients in all four CD4+ subsets. The similarity of naive, central memory and Treg TCRB repertoires appeared greater among patients than among healthy donors.

CDR1 LGHNA and CDR2 YSLEER come from the germline V gene. The CDR3 loop spans 12 amino acids. V was pared by 6 bases and J by 4 bases, with 9 bases between. The rearrangement joins TRBV4-3 to TRBJ1-2, with D possibly being TRBD1 (6 bases). The sequence was obtained from a young woman in good health. The specimen sequenced was naive CD4+ T cells from blood. CDR3 DNA: TGCGCCAGCAGAGGGGGGAGCTATGGCTACACCTTC. Translating gives CASRGGSYGYTF.